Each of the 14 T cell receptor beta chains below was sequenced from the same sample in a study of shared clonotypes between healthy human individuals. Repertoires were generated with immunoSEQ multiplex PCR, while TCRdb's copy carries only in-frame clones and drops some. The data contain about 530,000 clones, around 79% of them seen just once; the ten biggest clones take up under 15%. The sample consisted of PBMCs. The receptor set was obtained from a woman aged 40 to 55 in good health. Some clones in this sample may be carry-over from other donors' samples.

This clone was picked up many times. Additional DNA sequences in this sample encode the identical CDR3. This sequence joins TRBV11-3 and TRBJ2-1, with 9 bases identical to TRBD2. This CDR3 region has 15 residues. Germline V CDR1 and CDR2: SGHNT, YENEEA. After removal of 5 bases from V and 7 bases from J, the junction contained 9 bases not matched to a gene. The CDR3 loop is CASSTGTSSSNEQFF. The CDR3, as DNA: TGTGCCAGCAGCACCGGGACTAGCTCCTCGAATGAGCAGTTCTTC.

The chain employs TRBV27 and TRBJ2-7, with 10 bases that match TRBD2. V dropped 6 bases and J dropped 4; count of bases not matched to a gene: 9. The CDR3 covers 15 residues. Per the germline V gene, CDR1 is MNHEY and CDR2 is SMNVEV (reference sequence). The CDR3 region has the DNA TGTGCCAGCAGCTCGGGACTAGCGAATCATTACGAGCAGTACTTC. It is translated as CASSSGLANHYEQYF.

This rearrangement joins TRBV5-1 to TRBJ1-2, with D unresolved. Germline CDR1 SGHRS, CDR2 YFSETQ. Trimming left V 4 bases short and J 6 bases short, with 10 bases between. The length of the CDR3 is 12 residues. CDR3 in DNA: TGCGCCAGCAGCGCGGACGGGGATGGCTACACCTTC. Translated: CASSADGDGYTF.

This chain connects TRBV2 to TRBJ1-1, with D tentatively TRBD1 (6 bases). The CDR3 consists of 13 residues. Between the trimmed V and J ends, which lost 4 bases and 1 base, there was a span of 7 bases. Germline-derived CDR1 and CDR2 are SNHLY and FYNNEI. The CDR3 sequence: CASSGGGNTEAFF. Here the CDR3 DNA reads TGTGCCAGCAGTGGAGGGGGGAACACTGAAGCTTTCTTT.

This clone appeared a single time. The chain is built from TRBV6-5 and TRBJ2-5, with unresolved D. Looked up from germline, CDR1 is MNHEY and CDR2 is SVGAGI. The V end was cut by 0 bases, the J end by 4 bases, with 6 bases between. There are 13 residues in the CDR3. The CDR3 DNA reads TGTGCCAGCAGTTACTCTAGGGTAGAGACCCAGTACTTC. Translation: CASSYSRVETQYF.

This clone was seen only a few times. The CDR3 sequence: CASSHPRQADEQYF. CDR3 coding DNA: TGTGCCAGCAGCCACCCCCGACAGGCAGACGAGCAGTACTTC. The V and J genes are TRBV28 and TRBJ2-7; D possibly corresponds to TRBD1 (6 bases). Per germline, CDR1 MDHEN and CDR2 SYDVKM. The CDR3 consists of 14 residues. Trimming took off 6 bases at V and 5 bases at J, with 17 bases between the two ends.

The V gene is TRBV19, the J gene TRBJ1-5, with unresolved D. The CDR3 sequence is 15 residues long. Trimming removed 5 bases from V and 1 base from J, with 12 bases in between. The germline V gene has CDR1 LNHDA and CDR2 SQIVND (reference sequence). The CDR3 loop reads CASSYFPFSNQPQHF. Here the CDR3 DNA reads TGTGCCAGTAGTTATTTCCCCTTCAGCAATCAGCCCCAGCATTTT.

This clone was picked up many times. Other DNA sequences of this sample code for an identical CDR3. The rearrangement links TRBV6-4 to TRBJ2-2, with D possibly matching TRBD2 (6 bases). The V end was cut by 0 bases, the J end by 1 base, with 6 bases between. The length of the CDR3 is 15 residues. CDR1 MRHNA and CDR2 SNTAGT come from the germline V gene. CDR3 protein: CASSDSSGNTGELFF. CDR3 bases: TGTGCCAGCAGTGACTCTAGCGGGAACACCGGGGAGCTGTTTTTT.

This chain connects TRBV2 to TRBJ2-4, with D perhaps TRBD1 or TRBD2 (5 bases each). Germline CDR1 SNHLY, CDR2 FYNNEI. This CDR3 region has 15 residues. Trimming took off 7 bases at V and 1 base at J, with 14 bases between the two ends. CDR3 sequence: CASTPNEGAKNIQYF. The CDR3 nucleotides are TGTGCCAGCACTCCCAACGAGGGGGCCAAAAACATTCAGTACTTC.

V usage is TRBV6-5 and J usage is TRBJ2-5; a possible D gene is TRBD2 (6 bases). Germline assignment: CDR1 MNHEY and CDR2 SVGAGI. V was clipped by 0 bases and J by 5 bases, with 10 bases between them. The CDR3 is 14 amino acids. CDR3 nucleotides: TGTGCCAGCAGTTACTCGTGGGGAGGCGAGACCCAGTACTTC. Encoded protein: CASSYSWGGETQYF.

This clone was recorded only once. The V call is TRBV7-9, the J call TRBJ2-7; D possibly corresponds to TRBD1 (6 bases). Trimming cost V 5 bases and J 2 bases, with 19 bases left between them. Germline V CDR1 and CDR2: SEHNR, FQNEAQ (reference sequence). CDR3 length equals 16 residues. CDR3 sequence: CASSPVGPGTPYEQYF. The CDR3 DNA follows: TGTGCCAGCAGCCCGGTGGGGCCAGGGACACCCTACGAGCAGTACTTC.

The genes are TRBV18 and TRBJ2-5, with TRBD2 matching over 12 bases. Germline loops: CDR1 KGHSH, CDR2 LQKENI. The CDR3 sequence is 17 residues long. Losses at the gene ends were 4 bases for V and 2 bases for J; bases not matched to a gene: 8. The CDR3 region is CASSRQTSGSSQETQYF. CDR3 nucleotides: TGTGCCAGCTCACGACAGACTAGCGGGAGCTCTCAAGAGACCCAGTACTTC.

The CDR3 sequence is CASSREGGGYEQFF. The CDR3 DNA is TGTGCCAGCAGTCGAGAGGGCGGTGGGTATGAGCAGTTCTTC. The genes are TRBV6-6 and TRBJ2-1; perhaps TRBD2 as D (5 bases). Trimming removed 5 bases from V and 8 bases from J, with 16 bases in between. CDR3 length equals 14 residues. Germline V gives CDR1 MNHNY, CDR2 SVGAGI (reference sequence).

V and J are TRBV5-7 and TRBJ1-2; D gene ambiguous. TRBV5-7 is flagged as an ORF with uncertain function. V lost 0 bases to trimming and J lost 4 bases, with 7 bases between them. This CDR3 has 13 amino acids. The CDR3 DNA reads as TGTGCCAGCAGCTTGGAACAAATCTATGGCTACACCTTC. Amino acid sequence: CASSLEQIYGYTF.